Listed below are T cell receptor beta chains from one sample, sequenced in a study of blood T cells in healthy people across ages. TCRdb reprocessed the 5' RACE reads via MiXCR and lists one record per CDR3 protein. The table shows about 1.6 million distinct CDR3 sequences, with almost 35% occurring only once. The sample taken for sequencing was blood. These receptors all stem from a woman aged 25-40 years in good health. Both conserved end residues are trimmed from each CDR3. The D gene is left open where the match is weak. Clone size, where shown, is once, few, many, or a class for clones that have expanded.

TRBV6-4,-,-,ASSDSPGNTIY
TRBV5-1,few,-,ASSFRESVAETQY
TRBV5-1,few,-,ASSLAPDINEQF
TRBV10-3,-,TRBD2,AISATTGGPLWETQY
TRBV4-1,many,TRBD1,ASSQRTGGTTDTQY
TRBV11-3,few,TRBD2,ASSFIAGGLHEQF
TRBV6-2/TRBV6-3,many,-,ASSRSPTGANRETQY
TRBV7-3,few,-,ASSPDGARLYNEQF
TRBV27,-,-,ASSLMRDGANVLT
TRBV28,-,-,ASRPVGGRAGELF
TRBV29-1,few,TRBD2,SAPAGSSYNEQF
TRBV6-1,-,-,ASSEDGYYEQY
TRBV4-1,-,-,ASSREQTVNEKLF
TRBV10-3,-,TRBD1,AISDPRDRGGGYT
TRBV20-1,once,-,SASRDNPYEQY
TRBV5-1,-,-,ASSLAGAHFMSTEAF
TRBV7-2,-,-,ASSFGLSRYSYEQY
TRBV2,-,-,AGTLRGSYEQY
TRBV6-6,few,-,ASTNPGWDNEQF
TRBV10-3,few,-,AISGGRDGYT
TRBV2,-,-,ASSEGARNQPQH
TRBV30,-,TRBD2,AWSSGSSYEQY
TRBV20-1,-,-,SASGEDYTSNQPQH
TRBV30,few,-,AWTGRGRPNYGYT
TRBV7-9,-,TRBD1,ASSLSDRFSEQF
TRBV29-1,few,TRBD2,SVEVVGDSGRGYEQY
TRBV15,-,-,ATSRDNDNEQF
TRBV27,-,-,ASSYRKRERTPSNSPLH
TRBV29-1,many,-,SVATGPRYEQY
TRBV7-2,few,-,ASSLWSRGGGETQY
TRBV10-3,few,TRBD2,AISGSQRGTYNEQF
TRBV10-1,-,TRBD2,ASSEWTSGDRRF
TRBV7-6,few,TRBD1,ASSGRDRVYEQY
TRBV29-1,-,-,SVRARSSYEQY
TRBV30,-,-,AWSAGTHSYEQY
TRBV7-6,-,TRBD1,ASSEMTGSGYNEQF
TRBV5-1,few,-,ASSLEFGIGEQY
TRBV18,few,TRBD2,ASSPTASGVGNEQF
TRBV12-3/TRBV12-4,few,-,ASSFGQEGGYT
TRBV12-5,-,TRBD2,ASGTSGEYNEQF
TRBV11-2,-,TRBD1,ASSSLRDSSYEQY
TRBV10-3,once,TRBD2,AISPTGGTNTGERF
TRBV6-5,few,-,ASKGLPGDTQY
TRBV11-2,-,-,ASSFIGAGPDTQY
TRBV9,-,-,ASSSGGIDTQY
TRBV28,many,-,ASSRDFLNEQF
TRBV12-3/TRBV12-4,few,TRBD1,ASSLGQGGPNYGYT
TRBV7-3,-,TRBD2,ASSLGTSGMGGELF
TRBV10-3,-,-,ATTGPKKDEQY
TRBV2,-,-,ASTGTSGSSNEQFFGPGNQPQH
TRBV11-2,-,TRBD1,ASRPRPGQAYQETQY
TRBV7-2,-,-,ASSLEDHEQY
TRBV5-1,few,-,ASSLSEAYGYT
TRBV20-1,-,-,SARVIYRGNSQPEQY
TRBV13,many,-,ASSLEMGTRGDTQY